This TCR beta chain was sequenced in a study of graft-versus-host responses after intestinal transplantation. Study as a whole: Recipients were given multivisceral, liver-intestinal, or isolated intestinal transplants. Every transplant recipient was induced with anti-thymocyte globulin, then maintained on tacrolimus and steroids for two to four years.

Study conclusions and caveats: Allografts from individuals with graft-donor T cell macrochimerism displayed high graft-versus-host to host-versus-graft clonal ratios. The marrow of recipients harbored GvH clones, and ileum or blood showed some of them first.

CDR1 SQVTM and CDR2 ANQGSEA come from the germline V gene. The V end was cut by 0 bases, the J end by 0 bases, with 6 bases between. CDR3 length equals 14 residues. Details on this clone: The target antigen is unknown.

Libraries were prepared by immunoSEQ multiplex PCR; TCRdb keeps only in-frame clonotypes and omits some of them. The table shows tens of thousands of clones, with just under 95% occurring only once. The TCR comes from a human donor who received an intestinal transplant. V and J are TRBV29-1 and TRBJ1-3, with D uncertain. The input for sequencing was unstimulated CD8+ T cells sorted from spleen or lymph node cells, taken before intestinal transplant. CDR3 in amino acids: CSVEEPSSGNTIYF. CDR3 DNA: TGCAGCGTTGAAGAACCATCCTCTGGAAACACCATATATTTT.